This T cell receptor (beta chain) appears in the sequencing data of a study of T cell responses to AZD1222 COVID-19 vaccine. Findings and limits, study-wide: The reported proportion of spike-specific TCRs targeting unmutated variant regions was nearly half.

Sequenced by immunoSEQ multiplex PCR; TCRdb stores in-frame clones only, minus some. This sample has more than 150,000 clones; roughly nine tenths occur once, and the top ten carry 1% to 1.5%. The CDR3 covers 15 residues. V lost 4 bases to trimming and J lost 1 base, with 12 bases between them. From germline, CDR1 is SGHRS and CDR2 YFSETQ. As concerns this clone: Antigen specificity is unknown.

The material was peripheral blood, obtained 28 days after the second AZD1222 dose. J is TRBJ1-5 and V is TRBV5-1, with D possibly being TRBD1 (5 bases). The receptor comes from an adult who received the AZD1222 COVID-19 vaccine. The CDR3 reads CASSTTGGSNQPQHF. In DNA, the CDR3 is TGCGCCAGCAGCACCACTGGGGGGAGCAATCAGCCCCAGCATTTT.